This TCR beta chain was sequenced for a study of blood T cell repertoires in COVID-19. Study overall: Italy, Spain and the United States were the sources of the convalescent and acute COVID-19 samples. From T cells, B-cell-depleted T cells, or PBMCs came the material, which was cDNA or gDNA.

The CDR3 is made up of 12 amino acids. The J segment lost 8 bases and the V segment lost 5 bases, leaving 5 bases of the junction unmatched. Germline CDR1 and CDR2: MDHEN and SYDVKM. The protocol was immunoSEQ multiplex PCR, while the TCRdb copy is restricted to in-frame clones and leaves out a portion. The table shows under 200,000 clones, with more than 75% occurring only once. The sequence came from a woman aged 80 or over with acute or convalescent COVID-19. The material sequenced was peripheral blood. The chain has TRBV28 and TRBJ1-2; 7 nucleotides align to TRBD1. As DNA, the CDR3 is TGTGCCAGCAGTACAGGGGAGAGGGGCTACACCTTC. Amino acids: CASSTGERGYTF.